Below, 31 T cell receptor beta chains from the same sample are listed, as sequenced in a study of T cell repertoires in cytomegalovirus infection. Each CDR3 protein gets one entry after TCRdb re-called the reads with MiXCR. Altogether under 850,000 distinct CDR3 sequences are present, 35% to 45% being singletons, with the ten largest covering under 3%. Sequencing input: PBMCs. These receptors were obtained from a human donor in good health (CMV status not recorded). Some clones in this sample may be carry-over from other donors' samples.

V usage is TRBV5-1 and J usage is TRBJ2-2; D not certain. Trimming took 7 bases from V and 0 from J, leaving 10 bases between them. The germline V gene has CDR1 SGHRS and CDR2 YFSETQ. The CDR3 is made up of 14 amino acids. The CDR3 coding sequence is TGCGCCAGCGGAAAGAACACGAACACCGGGGAGCTGTTTTTT. It is translated as CASGKNTNTGELFF. Full variable domain (missing parts from reference TRBV5-1 and TRBJ2-2): KAGVTQTPRYLIKTRGQQVTLSCSPISGHRSVSWYQQTPGQGLQFLFEYFSETQRNKGNFPGRFSGRQFSNSRSEMNVSTLELGDSALYLCASGKNTNTGELFFGEGSRLTVL.

The chain uses TRBV6-1 and TRBJ2-1; TRBD2 aligns across 14 bases. The CDR3 contains 15 residues. The germline gives CDR1 MNHNS, CDR2 SASEGT. Trimming removed 4 bases from V and 10 bases from J; junction bases left unmatched: 6. CDR3 region: CASSAGTSGSWEQFF. The CDR3 region has the DNA TGTGCCAGCAGTGCCGGGACTAGCGGGAGTTGGGAGCAGTTCTTC.

The chain combines TRBV10-3 with TRBJ2-1, with TRBD1 matching 7 bases. The junction had 19 bases not matched to a gene; V was cut back by 5 bases and J by 9 bases. Germline CDR1 and CDR2: ENHRY and SYGVKD. The CDR3 consists of 17 residues. The CDR3 reads CAISFTPIDRVFVEQFF. The CDR3 DNA sequence: TGTGCCATCAGTTTTACCCCGATTGACAGGGTATTCGTTGAGCAGTTCTTC.

This clonotype was picked up a small number of times. The rearrangement uses TRBV20-1 and TRBJ2-5; D remains ambiguous. V shed 2 bases and J shed 7 bases, with 20 bases lying between them. Germline loops: CDR1 DFQATT, CDR2 SNEGSKA (reference sequence). The CDR3 is 15 residues long. The DNA for the CDR3 is TGCAGTGCTAGACGGGCCCAGACCCAAGCCGGGACCCAGTACTTC. It yields the protein CSARRAQTQAGTQYF.

This clonotype was recorded a few times. The V and J genes are TRBV28 and TRBJ1-5; D ambiguous. CDR3 length: 16 amino acids. CDR1 and CDR2 from the germline V gene are MDHEN and SYDVKM. Trimming left V 7 bases short and J 0 bases short, with 16 bases between. CDR3 sequence: CASTRRAGNSNQPQHF. The CDR3 DNA reads as TGTGCCAGCACCCGGCGAGCTGGGAATAGCAATCAGCCCCAGCATTTT.

This clonotype was recorded a few times. The V gene is TRBV7-8, the J gene TRBJ2-5; D is ambiguous. The CDR3 length is 12 residues. V lost 7 bases, J lost 5 bases, and 11 bases lay in between. Looked up from germline, CDR1 is SGHVS and CDR2 is FQNEAQ. The CDR3 protein is CASNTRRETQYF. The CDR3 bases are TGTGCCAGCAACACACGGCGGGAGACCCAGTACTTC.

The chain uses TRBV5-1 and TRBJ1-1; D gene uncertain. The germline V and J ends were trimmed by 1 base and 2 bases, with 12 bases remaining between them. This CDR3 region has 15 residues. CDR1 and CDR2 (germline): SGHRS, YFSETQ. CDR3 in DNA: TGCGCCAGCAGCTTGCAAACAGTGATTAACACTGAAGCTTTCTTT. It yields the protein CASSLQTVINTEAFF. The whole variable domain, remainder taken from reference TRBV5-1 and TRBJ1-1, is KAGVTQTPRYLIKTRGQQVTLSCSPISGHRSVSWYQQTPGQGLQFLFEYFSETQRNKGNFPGRFSGRQFSNSRSEMNVSTLELGDSALYLCASSLQTVINTEAFFGQGTRLTVV.

The chain links TRBV2 to TRBJ2-1; 10 positions match TRBD2. The CDR3 spans 15 residues. Germline trimming cut 7 bases from V and 0 bases from J; bases unmatched to any gene: 3. Germline CDR1 is SNHLY and CDR2 is FYNNEI. CDR3 protein: CASIEREGSYNEQFF. The CDR3 DNA is TGTGCCAGCATCGAGCGGGAGGGCTCCTACAATGAGCAGTTCTTC.

Written as DNA, the CDR3 is TGTGCCAGCAATCAACAGGGGAGGAATGGCTACACCTTC. Encoded protein: CASNQQGRNGYTF. This chain connects TRBV12-3 or TRBV12-4 to TRBJ1-2, with 7 bases fitting TRBD1. Unmatched junction bases numbered 8, after V lost 7 bases and J lost 6 bases. This CDR3 has 13 residues.

This chain uses TRBV7-2 with TRBJ1-2, with D possibly being TRBD1 (5 bases). CDR1 SGHTA and CDR2 FQGNSA come from the germline V gene. There are 14 residues in the CDR3. The germline V and J ends were trimmed by 1 base and 9 bases, with 15 bases remaining between them. In DNA, the CDR3 is TGTGCCAGCAGCTTAGGATGGCGGGGCCCGAGCTACACCTTC. Amino acid sequence: CASSLGWRGPSYTF.

This clonotype turned up a few times. The chain recombines TRBV12-3 or TRBV12-4 with TRBJ1-4; D remains unclear. CDR3 length equals 12 residues. With 7 bases removed from V and 6 bases from J, the gap between germline ends came to 9 bases. The CDR3 bases are TGTGCCAGCAAACTAAACGATGAAAAACTGTTTTTT. It codes for CASKLNDEKLFF.

The V gene is TRBV7-6, the J gene TRBJ1-5, with D tentatively TRBD1 (5 bases). V gave up 2 bases and J gave up 6 bases, with 17 bases separating them. The CDR3 has 16 amino acids. Germline CDR1 and CDR2: SGHVS and FNYEAQ. CDR3 nucleotides: TGTGCCAGCAGCTTAACGCGGGCAGGGAGGAGTCAGCCCCAGCATTTT. Protein sequence: CASSLTRAGRSQPQHF.

The chain joins TRBV20-1 to TRBJ1-3; D gene uncertain. Germline-derived CDR1 and CDR2 are DFQATT and SNEGSKA (reference sequence). V dropped 3 bases and J dropped 0 bases, with 6 bases sitting between them. The CDR3 is 13 residues long. This CDR3 is CSARRDSGNTIYF. CDR3 coding DNA: TGCAGTGCTAGGCGGGACTCTGGAAACACCATATATTTT.

The chain links TRBV4-1 to TRBJ2-7; perhaps TRBD1 as D (6 bases). From germline, CDR1 is MGHRA and CDR2 YSYEKL. The CDR3 runs 17 residues. V gave up 4 bases and J gave up 0 bases, with 19 bases separating them. The CDR3 region has the DNA TGCGCCAGCAGCCCTTCGTCTGGGGGCTCAAGCTCCTACGAGCAGTACTTC. This sequence encodes CASSPSSGGSSSYEQYF.

This chain uses TRBV7-2 with TRBJ1-1; 7 bases line up with TRBD1. From germline, CDR1 is SGHTA and CDR2 FQGNSA. CDR3 size: 14 residues. V was pared by 3 bases and J by 5 bases, with 6 bases of the junction left unmatched. The CDR3 protein is CASSLPTGRTEAFF. The CDR3 bases are TGTGCCAGCAGCTTGCCGACAGGGCGAACTGAAGCTTTCTTT.

The rearrangement uses TRBV10-3 and TRBJ2-7; 8 nucleotides match TRBD1. The V and J ends lost 4 bases and 0 bases, in that order; junction bases with no gene match: 8. From germline, CDR1 is ENHRY and CDR2 SYGVKD. The CDR3 spans 16 residues. The CDR3 region has the DNA TGTGCCATCAGTGTTAGGGACAGGCAAAGCTCCTACGAGCAGTACTTC. The encoded protein is CAISVRDRQSSYEQYF.

The chain uses TRBV7-4 and TRBJ2-5, with 10 bases aligning to TRBD2. CDR1 is SGHVT and CDR2 is SQSDAQ in the germline V gene. V shed 5 bases and J 4 bases; nucleotides not matched to a gene: 4. CDR3 length equals 14 residues. The CDR3 DNA sequence: TGTGCCAGCAGCCCGGGGACTAGCGCAGAGACCCAGTACTTC. Its translation: CASSPGTSAETQYF.

This chain links TRBV12-3 or TRBV12-4 with TRBJ1-2; D unclear. The ends were cut back, 7 bases at V and 0 bases at J, with 15 bases in the middle. The length of the CDR3 is 15 residues. In DNA, the CDR3 is TGTGCCAGCATTTTTCTCCGGTCAGCTAACTATGGCTACACCTTC. Amino acid sequence: CASIFLRSANYGYTF.

The rearrangement joins TRBV7-3 to TRBJ1-2; perhaps TRBD1 as D (6 bases). V was clipped by 1 base and J by 0 bases, with 21 bases between them. The CDR3 runs 19 residues. From germline, CDR1 is SGHTA and CDR2 FQGTGA. The CDR3 sequence is CASSLKPSAQGQPNYGYTF. As DNA, the CDR3 is TGTGCCAGCAGCTTAAAACCATCAGCTCAAGGACAGCCTAACTATGGCTACACCTTC.

The chain employs TRBV20-1 and TRBJ2-5; D uncertain. The germline V gene has CDR1 DFQATT and CDR2 SNEGSKA (reference sequence). The CDR3 covers 14 residues. V shed 1 base and J shed 5 bases, with 14 bases lying between them. CDR3 DNA sequence: TGCAGTGCTAGAGTCTCCGCCGCGTCGGAGACCCAGTACTTC. Protein product: CSARVSAASETQYF.

V is TRBV2 and J is TRBJ1-1, with 7 positions matching TRBD1. Per the germline V gene, CDR1 is SNHLY and CDR2 is FYNNEI. The CDR3 covers 16 residues. V was pared by 2 bases and J by 0 bases, with 6 bases of the junction left unmatched. Here the CDR3 reads CASSERWTGLNTEAFF. The CDR3 coding sequence is TGTGCCAGCAGTGAAAGGTGGACAGGACTGAACACTGAAGCTTTCTTT.

This clonotype appeared many times. V gene TRBV20-1 combines with J gene TRBJ1-1, with unresolved D. CDR1 and CDR2 from the germline V gene are DFQATT and SNEGSKA (reference sequence). The CDR3 extends over 12 amino acids. The V end was cut by 7 bases, the J end by 9 bases, with 18 bases between. The CDR3 DNA is TGCAGTGTAAGGGTCTCAGATAGTCAAGCTTTCTTT. Translated, it gives CSVRVSDSQAFF.

The gene calls are TRBV7-9 and TRBJ2-1, with D perhaps matching TRBD1 (5 bases). The CDR3 spans 17 residues. The germline V gene encodes CDR1 SEHNR and CDR2 FQNEAQ (reference sequence). V lost 5 bases and J lost 6, with 23 bases in between. The CDR3 DNA reads TGTGCCAGCAGCGGTCAAATTAGGGCAGGGTTAGGCAATGAGCAGTTCTTC. It encodes CASSGQIRAGLGNEQFF.

V and J are TRBV7-2 and TRBJ1-6, with unresolved D. Germline V gene sequence: CDR1 SGHTA, CDR2 FQGNSA. This CDR3 spans 14 amino acids. Between the trimmed V and J ends, which lost 2 bases and 4 bases, there was a span of 6 bases. The CDR3 region has the DNA TGTGCCAGCAGCTTATGGCAGTATAATTCACCCCTCCACTTT. It yields the protein CASSLWQYNSPLHF.

About this clonotype itself: The CDR3 carries no conserved terminal phenylalanine or tryptophan, so it likely arises from a read error. The CDR3 DNA follows: TGCGCCAGCAGGGAGTCTTCACAACCTAATGAAAAACTGTTTTGT. Protein: CASRESSQPNEKLFC. V usage is TRBV5-1 and J usage is TRBJ1-4; D unclear. Germline CDR1 reads SGHRS; CDR2 reads YFSETQ. The length of the CDR3 is 15 residues. V gave up 5 bases and J gave up 3 bases, with 14 bases separating them.

This clonotype showed up many times. This chain links TRBV7-8 with TRBJ2-3; D unclear. CDR1 is SGHVS, CDR2 FQNEAQ, per germline. V lost 3 bases and J lost 6, with 7 bases in between. The CDR3 loop spans 12 amino acids. The CDR3 protein is CASSFHMDTQYF. The CDR3 DNA reads as TGTGCCAGCAGCTTCCACATGGATACGCAGTATTTT.

This clonotype was detected only a few times. The rearrangement joins TRBV12-3 or TRBV12-4 to TRBJ1-2, with D perhaps matching TRBD1 (6 bases). The ends were cut back, 6 bases at V and 5 bases at J, with 19 bases in the middle. The CDR3 is 15 amino acids. The CDR3 here is CASSRRTGIWYGYTF. CDR3 coding DNA: TGTGCCAGCAGCCGAAGAACAGGGATTTGGTATGGCTACACCTTC.

The J gene is TRBJ2-1, the V gene TRBV19, with TRBD2 matching over 11 bases. With V trimmed by 1 base and J by 11 bases, 4 bases remained unmatched. The CDR3 totals 14 residues. From germline, CDR1 is LNHDA and CDR2 SQIVND (reference sequence). CDR3 nucleotide sequence: TGTGCCAGTAGTATAGTTCCTAGCGGGGGGCAGCAGTTCTTC. Amino acid sequence: CASSIVPSGGQQFF.

This clonotype was counted many times. The chain is built from TRBV28 and TRBJ2-3; D gene uncertain. Germline CDR1 is MDHEN and CDR2 is SYDVKM. This CDR3 has 11 amino acids. V was shortened by 10 bases and J by 6 bases, with 11 bases between the two germline ends. CDR3 protein: CATLSGDTQYF. In nucleotides, the CDR3 is TGTGCCACACTTTCAGGCGATACGCAGTATTTT.

This sequence joins TRBV6-1 and TRBJ2-3, with D tentatively TRBD2 (5 bases). The germline V gene encodes CDR1 MNHNS and CDR2 SASEGT. The CDR3 spans 13 residues. Trimming removed 6 bases from V and 10 bases from J, with 17 bases in between. Here the CDR3 DNA reads TGTGCCAGCAGGCGCACGGGGAGTGGTGCGCAGTATTTT. Translated: CASRRTGSGAQYF.

V is TRBV9 and J is TRBJ1-2; D uncertain. Germline CDR1 and CDR2: SGDLS and YYNGEE. The CDR3 spans 14 residues. V was pared by 3 bases and J by 0 bases, with 9 bases between. Here the CDR3 reads CASSGKGANYGYTF. The CDR3 DNA reads TGTGCCAGCAGCGGAAAGGGTGCTAACTATGGCTACACCTTC.